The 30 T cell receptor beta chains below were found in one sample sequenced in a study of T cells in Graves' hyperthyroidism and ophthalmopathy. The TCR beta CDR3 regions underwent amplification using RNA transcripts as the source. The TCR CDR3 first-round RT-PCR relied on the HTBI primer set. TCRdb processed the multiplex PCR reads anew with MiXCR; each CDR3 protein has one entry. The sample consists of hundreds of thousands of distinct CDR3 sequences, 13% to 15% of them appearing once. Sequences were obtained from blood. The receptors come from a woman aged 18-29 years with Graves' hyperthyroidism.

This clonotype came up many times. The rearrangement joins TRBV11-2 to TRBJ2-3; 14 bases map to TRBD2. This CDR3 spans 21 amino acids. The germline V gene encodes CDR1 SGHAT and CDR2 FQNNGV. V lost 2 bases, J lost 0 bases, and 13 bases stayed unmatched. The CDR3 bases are TGTGCCAGCAGCTTAATCCTGGCAGGGACTAGCGGGAGCGGAAGCACAGATACGCAGTATTTT. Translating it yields CASSLILAGTSGSGSTDTQYF.

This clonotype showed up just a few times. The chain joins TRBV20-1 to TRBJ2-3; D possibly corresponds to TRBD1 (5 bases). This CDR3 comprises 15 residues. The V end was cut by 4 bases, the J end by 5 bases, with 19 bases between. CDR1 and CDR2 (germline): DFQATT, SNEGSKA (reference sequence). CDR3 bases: TGCAGTGCTACGCCTCAGGGTAATGCTCGAGATACGCAGTATTTT. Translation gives CSATPQGNARDTQYF.

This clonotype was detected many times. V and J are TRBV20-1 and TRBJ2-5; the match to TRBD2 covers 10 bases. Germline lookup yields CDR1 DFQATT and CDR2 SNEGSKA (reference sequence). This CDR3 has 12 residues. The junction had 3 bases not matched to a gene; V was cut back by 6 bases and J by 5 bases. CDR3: CSAGAGGETQYF. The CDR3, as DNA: TGCAGTGCGGGAGCGGGGGGGGAGACCCAGTACTTC.

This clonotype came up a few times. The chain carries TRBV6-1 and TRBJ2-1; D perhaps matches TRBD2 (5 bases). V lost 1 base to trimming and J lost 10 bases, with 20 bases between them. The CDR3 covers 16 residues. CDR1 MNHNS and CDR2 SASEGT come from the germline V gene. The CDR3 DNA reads TGTGCCAGCAGTGAAGAGGGTGGGAGAGGATTTGTGGAGCAGTTCTTC. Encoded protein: CASSEEGGRGFVEQFF.

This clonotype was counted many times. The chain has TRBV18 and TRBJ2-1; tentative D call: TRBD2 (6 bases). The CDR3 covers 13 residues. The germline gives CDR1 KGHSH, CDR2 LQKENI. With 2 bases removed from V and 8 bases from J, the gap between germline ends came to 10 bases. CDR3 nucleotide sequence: TGTGCCAGCTCACCAGAGCGGGTCGATGAGCAGTTCTTC. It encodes CASSPERVDEQFF.

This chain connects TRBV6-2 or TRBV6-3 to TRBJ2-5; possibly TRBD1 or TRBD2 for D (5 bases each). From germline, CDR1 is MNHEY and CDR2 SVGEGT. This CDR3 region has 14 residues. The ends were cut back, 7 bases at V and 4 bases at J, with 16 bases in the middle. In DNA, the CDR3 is TGTGCCAGCACGGGGCGGGTGCCCGCAGAGACCCAGTACTTC. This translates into CASTGRVPAETQYF.

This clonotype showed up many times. The CDR3 here is CASSLQTGAPGEQYF. The CDR3 DNA sequence: TGTGCCAGCAGCTTACAGACAGGTGCTCCTGGAGAGCAGTACTTC. This chain uses TRBV7-9 with TRBJ2-7; D might be TRBD1 (6 bases). The length of the CDR3 is 15 residues. V lost 2 bases, J lost 7 bases, and 18 bases lay in between. In germline, CDR1 is SEHNR, CDR2 FQNEAQ (reference sequence). The whole variable domain, filled in from reference TRBV7-9 and TRBJ2-7, reads DTGVSQNPRHKITKRGQNVTFRCDPISEHNRLYWYRQTLGQGPEFLTYFQNEAQLEKSRLLSDRFSAERPKGSFSTLEIQRTEQGDSAMYLCASSLQTGAPGEQYFGPGTRLTVT.

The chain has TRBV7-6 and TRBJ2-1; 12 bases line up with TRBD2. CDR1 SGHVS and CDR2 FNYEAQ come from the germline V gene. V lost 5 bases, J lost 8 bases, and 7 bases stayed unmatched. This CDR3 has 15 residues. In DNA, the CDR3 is TGTGCCAGCAGCCATACTAGCGGGAGGTCACATGAGCAGTTCTTC. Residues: CASSHTSGRSHEQFF.

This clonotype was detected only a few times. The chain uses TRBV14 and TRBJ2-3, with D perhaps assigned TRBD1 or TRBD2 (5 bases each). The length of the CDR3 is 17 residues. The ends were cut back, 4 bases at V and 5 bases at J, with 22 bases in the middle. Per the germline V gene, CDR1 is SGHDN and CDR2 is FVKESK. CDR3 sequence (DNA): TGTGCCAGCAGCCTGTTACGTGGGGGATTAAGTAGAGATACGCAGTATTTT. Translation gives CASSLLRGGLSRDTQYF.

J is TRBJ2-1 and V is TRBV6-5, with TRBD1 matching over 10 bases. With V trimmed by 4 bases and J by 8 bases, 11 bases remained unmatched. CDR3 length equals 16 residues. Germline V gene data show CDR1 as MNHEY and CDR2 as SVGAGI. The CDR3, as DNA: TGTGCCAGCAGTTCCCCATCCCGACAGGGGGCCCATGAGCAGTTCTTC. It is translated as CASSSPSRQGAHEQFF.

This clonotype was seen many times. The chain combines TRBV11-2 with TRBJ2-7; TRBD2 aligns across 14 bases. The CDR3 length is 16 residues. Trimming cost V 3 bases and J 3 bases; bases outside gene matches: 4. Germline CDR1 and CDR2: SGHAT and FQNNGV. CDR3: CASSFGTSGSYYEQYF. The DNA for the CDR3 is TGTGCCAGCAGCTTTGGGACTAGCGGGAGCTACTACGAGCAGTACTTC. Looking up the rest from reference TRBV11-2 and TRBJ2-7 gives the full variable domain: EAGVAQSPRYKIIEKRQSVAFWCNPISGHATLYWYQQILGQGPKLLIQFQNNGVVDDSQLPKDRFSAERLKGVDSTLKIQPAKLEDSAVYLCASSFGTSGSYYEQYFGPGTRLTVT.

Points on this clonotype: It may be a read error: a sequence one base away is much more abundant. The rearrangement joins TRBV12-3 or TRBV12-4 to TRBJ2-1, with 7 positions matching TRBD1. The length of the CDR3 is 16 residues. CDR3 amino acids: CASGFLETGHGDEQFF. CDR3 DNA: TGTGCCAGCGGTTTCCTCGAGACAGGGCACGGGGATGAGCAGTTCTTC.

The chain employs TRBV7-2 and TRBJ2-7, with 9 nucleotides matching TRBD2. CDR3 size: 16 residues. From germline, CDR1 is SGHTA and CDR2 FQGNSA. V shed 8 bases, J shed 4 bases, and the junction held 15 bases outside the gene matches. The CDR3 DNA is TGTGCCAGCGGGGCGTCTCCCGGGACTAGCAATTACGAGCAGTACTTC. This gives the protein CASGASPGTSNYEQYF.

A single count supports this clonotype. The CDR3 DNA sequence: TGTGCCAGCAGCTTAATTACGAACACCGGGGAGCTGTTTTTT. Translating gives CASSLITNTGELFF. The chain combines TRBV7-9 with TRBJ2-2, with no clear D. V gave up 2 bases and J gave up 0 bases, with 4 bases separating them. The CDR3 is 14 amino acids. Germline CDR1 reads SEHNR; CDR2 reads FQNEAQ (reference sequence).

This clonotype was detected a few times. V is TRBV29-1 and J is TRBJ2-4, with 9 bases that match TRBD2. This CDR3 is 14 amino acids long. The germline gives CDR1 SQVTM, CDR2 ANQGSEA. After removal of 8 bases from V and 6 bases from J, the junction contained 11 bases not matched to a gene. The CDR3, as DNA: TGCAGCATAATCCCGGGACTAGCAGGAAACATTCAGTACTTC. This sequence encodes CSIIPGLAGNIQYF.

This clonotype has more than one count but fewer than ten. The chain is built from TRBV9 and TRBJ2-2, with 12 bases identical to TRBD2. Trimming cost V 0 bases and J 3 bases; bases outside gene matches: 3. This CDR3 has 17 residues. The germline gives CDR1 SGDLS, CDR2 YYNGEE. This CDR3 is CASSVARLAGDTGELFF. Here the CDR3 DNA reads TGTGCCAGCAGCGTAGCCCGACTAGCGGGAGACACCGGGGAGCTGTTTTTT.

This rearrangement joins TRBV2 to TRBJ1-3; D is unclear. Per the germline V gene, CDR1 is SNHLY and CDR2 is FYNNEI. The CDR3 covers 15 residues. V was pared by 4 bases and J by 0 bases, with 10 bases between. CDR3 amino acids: CASSVVGGSGNTIYF. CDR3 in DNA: TGTGCCAGCAGTGTGGTGGGTGGCTCTGGAAACACCATATATTTT.

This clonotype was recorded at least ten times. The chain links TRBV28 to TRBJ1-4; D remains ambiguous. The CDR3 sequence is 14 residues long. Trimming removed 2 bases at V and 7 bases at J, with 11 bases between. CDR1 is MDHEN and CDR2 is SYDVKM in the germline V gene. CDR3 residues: CASSLDQRSEKLFF. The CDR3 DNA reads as TGTGCCAGCAGTTTAGATCAGCGTAGTGAAAAACTGTTTTTT. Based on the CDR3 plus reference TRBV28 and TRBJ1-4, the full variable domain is DVKVTQSSRYLVKRTGEKVFLECVQDMDHENMFWYRQDPGLGLRLIYFSYDVKMKEKGDIPEGYSVSREKKERFSLILESASTNQTSMYLCASSLDQRSEKLFFGSGTQLSVL.

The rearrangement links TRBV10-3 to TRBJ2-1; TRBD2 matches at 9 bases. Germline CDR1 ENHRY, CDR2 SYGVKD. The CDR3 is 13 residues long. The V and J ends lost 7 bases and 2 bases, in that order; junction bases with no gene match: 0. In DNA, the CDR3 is TGTGCCATCAAGCGGGAGGCCTACAATGAGCAGTTCTTC. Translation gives CAIKREAYNEQFF.

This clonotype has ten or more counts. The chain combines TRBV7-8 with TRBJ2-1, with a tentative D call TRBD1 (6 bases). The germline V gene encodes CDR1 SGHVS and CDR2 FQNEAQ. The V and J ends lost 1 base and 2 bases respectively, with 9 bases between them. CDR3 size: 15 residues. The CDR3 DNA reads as TGTGCCAGCAGCTTAGATGGGACAACCTACAATGAGCAGTTCTTC. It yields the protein CASSLDGTTYNEQFF.

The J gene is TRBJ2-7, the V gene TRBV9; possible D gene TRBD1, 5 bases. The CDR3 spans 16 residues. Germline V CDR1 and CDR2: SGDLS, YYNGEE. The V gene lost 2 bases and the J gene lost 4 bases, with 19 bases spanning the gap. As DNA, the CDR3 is TGTGCCAGCAGCGTGGGCGACAGCTTATCATTTTACGAGCAGTACTTC. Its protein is CASSVGDSLSFYEQYF.

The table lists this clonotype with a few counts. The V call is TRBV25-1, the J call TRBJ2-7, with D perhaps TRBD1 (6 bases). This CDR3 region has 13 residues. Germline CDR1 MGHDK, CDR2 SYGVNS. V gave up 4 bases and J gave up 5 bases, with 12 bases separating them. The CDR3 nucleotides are TGTGCCAGCAGTGGGGGGCTGGGGAACGAGCAGTACTTC. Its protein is CASSGGLGNEQYF.

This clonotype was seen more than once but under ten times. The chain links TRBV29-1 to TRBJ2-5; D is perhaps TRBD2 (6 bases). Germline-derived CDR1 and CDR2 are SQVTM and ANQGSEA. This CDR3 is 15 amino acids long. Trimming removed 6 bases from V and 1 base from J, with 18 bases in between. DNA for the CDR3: TGCAGCGTAGCCGCGACTAGGAACGCCCAAGAGACCCAGTACTTC. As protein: CSVAATRNAQETQYF.

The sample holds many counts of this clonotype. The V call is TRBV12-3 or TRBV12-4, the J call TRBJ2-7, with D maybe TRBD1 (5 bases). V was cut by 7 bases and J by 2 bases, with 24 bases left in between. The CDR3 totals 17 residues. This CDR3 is CASTFTPGLRPAYEQYF. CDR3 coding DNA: TGTGCCAGCACATTTACTCCAGGGCTACGACCAGCCTACGAGCAGTACTTC.

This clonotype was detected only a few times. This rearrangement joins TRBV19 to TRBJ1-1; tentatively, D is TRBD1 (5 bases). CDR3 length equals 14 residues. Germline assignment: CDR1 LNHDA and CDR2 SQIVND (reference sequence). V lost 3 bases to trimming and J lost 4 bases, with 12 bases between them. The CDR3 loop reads CASSMAGEGTEAFF. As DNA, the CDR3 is TGTGCCAGTAGTATGGCGGGGGAAGGCACTGAAGCTTTCTTT.

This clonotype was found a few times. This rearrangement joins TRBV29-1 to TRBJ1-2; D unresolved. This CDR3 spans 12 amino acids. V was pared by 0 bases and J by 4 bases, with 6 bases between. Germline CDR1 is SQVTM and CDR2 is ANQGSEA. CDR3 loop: CSVEDGFYGYTF. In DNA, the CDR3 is TGCAGCGTTGAAGATGGATTCTATGGCTACACCTTC.

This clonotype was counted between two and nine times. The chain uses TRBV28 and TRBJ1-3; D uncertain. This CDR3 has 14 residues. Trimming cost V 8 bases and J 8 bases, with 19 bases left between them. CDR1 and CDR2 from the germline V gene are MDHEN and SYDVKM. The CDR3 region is CASLPTHGWDTIYF. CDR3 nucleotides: TGTGCCAGCTTACCCACCCATGGGTGGGACACCATATATTTT.

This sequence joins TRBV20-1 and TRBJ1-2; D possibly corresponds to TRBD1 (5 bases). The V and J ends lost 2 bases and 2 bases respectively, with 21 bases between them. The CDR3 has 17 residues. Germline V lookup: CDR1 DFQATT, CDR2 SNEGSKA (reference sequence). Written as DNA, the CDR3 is TGCAGTGCTAGACGAGCCGACAGCACCACCCCAAACTATGGCTACACCTTC. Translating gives CSARRADSTTPNYGYTF.

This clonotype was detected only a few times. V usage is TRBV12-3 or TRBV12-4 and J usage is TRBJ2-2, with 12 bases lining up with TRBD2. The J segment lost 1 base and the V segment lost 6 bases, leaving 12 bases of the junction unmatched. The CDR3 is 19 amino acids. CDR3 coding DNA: TGTGCCAGCAGGCCTACTCCGGGACTAGCGGGCCTGAACACCGGGGAGCTGTTTTTT. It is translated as CASRPTPGLAGLNTGELFF.

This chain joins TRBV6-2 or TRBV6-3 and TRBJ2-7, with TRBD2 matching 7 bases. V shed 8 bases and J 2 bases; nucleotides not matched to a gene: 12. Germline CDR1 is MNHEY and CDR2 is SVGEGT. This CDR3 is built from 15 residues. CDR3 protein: CASRPRAGVTYEQYF. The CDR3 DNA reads TGTGCCAGCCGCCCCCGCGCGGGAGTAACCTACGAGCAGTACTTC.